This is a list of T cell receptor beta chains from one sample in a study of technical replicates of blood from a few donors. This table comes from immunoSEQ multiplex PCR, and its TCRdb copy is limited to in-frame clones, with some not included. The data hold 14,000 or so clones, with 70% to 90% observed a single time. The sequenced sample was PBMCs. The origin of the receptors is a human donor in good health. Each CDR3 is given with its conserved first and last residue. The order of the fields is clone size, V gene, D gene, J gene, CDR3 DNA, CDR3 protein. The D gene is left open where the match is weak. For some rows the clone size is stated as once, few or many, or as a class when expanded; others skip it.

size: NA
V: TRBV5-1
D: NA
J: TRBJ1-3
DNA: TGCGCCAGCAGCTTGACGGGGAACTCTGGAAACACCATATATTTT
CDR3: CASSLTGNSGNTIYF

size: NA
V: TRBV20-1
D: NA
J: TRBJ2-7
DNA: TGCAGTGCTGTCAACCAGGGGGAGCAGTACTTC
CDR3: CSAVNQGEQYF

size: NA
V: TRBV20-1
D: NA
J: TRBJ2-7
DNA: TGCAGTGCTAGTATGCGTTACGAGCAGTACTTC
CDR3: CSASMRYEQYF

size: NA
V: TRBV6-5
D: NA
J: TRBJ1-1
DNA: TGTGCCAGCAGAGAACAGGGAAGACTTGAAGCTTTCTTT
CDR3: CASREQGRLEAFF

size: NA
V: TRBV28
D: NA
J: TRBJ1-2
DNA: TGTGCCAGCAGTTTAACAGCAGGTACCTATGGCTACACCTTC
CDR3: CASSLTAGTYGYTF

size: NA
V: TRBV28
D: TRBD1
J: TRBJ2-1
DNA: TGTGCCAGCAGTCTGCGACAGGGGGCGCGGTATGAGCAGTTCTTC
CDR3: CASSLRQGARYEQFF

size: NA
V: TRBV19
D: NA
J: TRBJ1-2
DNA: TGTGCCAGTAGTATAGGCGGACAGCGGTATGGCTACACCTTC
CDR3: CASSIGGQRYGYTF

size: NA
V: TRBV15
D: TRBD1
J: TRBJ2-6
DNA: TGTGCCACCAGCAGAGGCATCGGACAGGGTATTACCCCTGGGGCCAACGTCCTGACTTTC
CDR3: CATSRGIGQGITPGANVLTF

size: NA
V: TRBV28
D: TRBD1
J: TRBJ1-3
DNA: TGTGCCAGCAGTACACAGGGGCGCTCTGGAAACACCATATATTTT
CDR3: CASSTQGRSGNTIYF

size: once
V: TRBV11-2
D: TRBD2
J: TRBJ2-7
DNA: TGTGCCAGCAGCCACTACCGACTAGCCGGCTACGAGCAGTACTTC
CDR3: CASSHYRLAGYEQYF

size: NA
V: TRBV5-1
D: TRBD2
J: TRBJ2-2
DNA: TGCGCCAGCAGACTAGCGGGACTCACCGGGGAGCTGTTTTTT
CDR3: CASRLAGLTGELFF

size: NA
V: TRBV19
D: NA
J: TRBJ1-5
DNA: TGTGCCAGTAGTATACCAGGGTTTAATCAGCCCCAGCATTTT
CDR3: CASSIPGFNQPQHF

size: NA
V: TRBV6-1
D: TRBD1
J: TRBJ2-1
DNA: TGTGCCAGCAGTGAGGGGACAGGGGGCTACAATGAGCAGTTCTTC
CDR3: CASSEGTGGYNEQFF

size: few
V: TRBV10-1
D: NA
J: TRBJ2-7
DNA: TGCGCCAGCAGTGACCACAGGGACGAGCAGTACTTC
CDR3: CASSDHRDEQYF

size: NA
V: TRBV7-2
D: NA
J: TRBJ2-5
DNA: TGTGCCAGCAGCCCTCATGCGACTCAAGAGACCCAGTACTTC
CDR3: CASSPHATQETQYF

size: NA
V: TRBV14
D: TRBD2
J: TRBJ2-1
DNA: TGTGCCAGCAGCCGACTAGCATCGGACAATGAGCAGTTCTTC
CDR3: CASSRLASDNEQFF

size: NA
V: TRBV18
D: TRBD1
J: TRBJ2-7
DNA: TGTGCCAGCTCACTTGGGACAGGGGGCGCCGGGCAGTACTTC
CDR3: CASSLGTGGAGQYF

size: NA
V: TRBV6-6
D: NA
J: TRBJ2-1
DNA: TGTGCCAGCAGTTACGAAGGGGCAGGTTACAATGAGCAGTTCTTC
CDR3: CASSYEGAGYNEQFF

size: NA
V: TRBV10-3
D: TRBD1
J: TRBJ2-2
DNA: TGTGCCATCAGAAGACAGGGGCCGGGGGCCGGGGAGCTGTTTTTT
CDR3: CAIRRQGPGAGELFF

size: NA
V: TRBV7-6
D: TRBD2
J: TRBJ2-7
DNA: TGTGCCAGCAGCTTAGCCTCTAGCGGGACGGGGGGTGAGCAGTACTTC
CDR3: CASSLASSGTGGEQYF

size: NA
V: TRBV5-6
D: NA
J: TRBJ1-3
DNA: TGTGCCAGCAGCTTGGCCCAGGTCTCTGGAAACACCATATATTTT
CDR3: CASSLAQVSGNTIYF

size: NA
V: TRBV2
D: TRBD1
J: TRBJ1-2
DNA: TGTGCCAGCAGTGTGGCTTGGACAGGCGACTATGGCTACACCTTC
CDR3: CASSVAWTGDYGYTF

size: NA
V: TRBV19
D: TRBD1
J: TRBJ1-5
DNA: TGTGCCAGTACCTCCCCGGGACAGGGGTTTGTTCAGCCCCAGCATTTT
CDR3: CASTSPGQGFVQPQHF

size: NA
V: TRBV28
D: TRBD2
J: TRBJ2-1
DNA: TGTGCCAGCAGGGGAACGTGGGGGGGAACATACAATGAGCAGTTCTTC
CDR3: CASRGTWGGTYNEQFF

size: NA
V: TRBV27
D: NA
J: TRBJ2-7
DNA: TGTGCCAGCAGCGCCGGGGACAAGAGTTACGAGCAGTACTTC
CDR3: CASSAGDKSYEQYF

size: NA
V: TRBV30
D: NA
J: TRBJ1-1
DNA: TGTGCCTGGAGAACTCGACAGAAAGTCTCTTCAGCTTTCTTT
CDR3: CAWRTRQKVSSAFF

size: NA
V: TRBV21-1
D: NA
J: TRBJ2-2
DNA: TGTGCCAGCAGCAAAGTGCTTGGCTCAACCGGGGAGCTGTTTTTT
CDR3: CASSKVLGSTGELFF

size: few
V: TRBV6-4
D: TRBD1
J: TRBJ1-4
DNA: TGTGCCAGCAGTGACTCTACGGACAGGGGAGGGGAAAAACTGTTTTTT
CDR3: CASSDSTDRGGEKLFF

size: NA
V: TRBV28
D: TRBD1
J: TRBJ1-1
DNA: TGTGCCAGCAGAGGGGGCGCCGAAAACACTGAAGCTTTCTTT
CDR3: CASRGGAENTEAFF

size: NA
V: TRBV29-1
D: NA
J: TRBJ1-3
DNA: TGCAGCGCTCGAGGGAGTCCATCTGGAAACACCATATATTTT
CDR3: CSARGSPSGNTIYF

size: NA
V: TRBV28
D: TRBD2
J: TRBJ2-5
DNA: TGTGCCAGCAGTTTATGGACTAGCGGGAGGGCCGGGACCCAGTACTTC
CDR3: CASSLWTSGRAGTQYF

size: NA
V: TRBV27
D: NA
J: TRBJ1-1
DNA: TGTGCCAGCAGTTTAGCCCCAGGGGTTCACACTGAAGCTTTCTTT
CDR3: CASSLAPGVHTEAFF

size: NA
V: TRBV9
D: TRBD2
J: TRBJ2-3
DNA: TGTGCCAGCAGCGCCGGGACTAGCAGCAGCACAGATACGCAGTATTTT
CDR3: CASSAGTSSSTDTQYF

size: NA
V: TRBV2
D: NA
J: TRBJ2-2
DNA: TGTGCCATCCAAAAGGGACATGCCCCATTGGGCACCGGGGAGCTGTTTTTT
CDR3: CAIQKGHAPLGTGELFF

size: few
V: TRBV2
D: NA
J: TRBJ1-2
DNA: TGTGCCAGCAGTGAAAGCGGGCGCTACACCTTC
CDR3: CASSESGRYTF

size: NA
V: TRBV11-2
D: NA
J: TRBJ2-7
DNA: TGTGCCAGCAGCTCCGGCAGGGCTTACGGCGAGCAGTACTTC
CDR3: CASSSGRAYGEQYF

size: once
V: TRBV21-1
D: NA
J: TRBJ1-1
DNA: TGTGCCAGCAGCAAATTAGACAGGGGGCAGGAGGCAGCTTTCTTT
CDR3: CASSKLDRGQEAAFF

size: few
V: TRBV2
D: TRBD2
J: TRBJ2-7
DNA: TGTGCCAGCACAGCGGGAGGGCTCGAGCAGTACTTC
CDR3: CASTAGGLEQYF

size: NA
V: TRBV7-9
D: NA
J: TRBJ2-1
DNA: TGTGCCAGCAGCTTAGTTGGGCGGGATAATGAGCAGTTCTTC
CDR3: CASSLVGRDNEQFF

size: NA
V: TRBV5-8
D: TRBD1
J: TRBJ1-5
DNA: TGTGCCAGCAGCCTACCGTGGACAGGGATTAGCAATCAGCCCCAGCATTTT
CDR3: CASSLPWTGISNQPQHF

size: NA
V: TRBV6-5
D: TRBD2
J: TRBJ2-1
DNA: TGTGCCAGCAGTTACTATAGCGGGAGGACCTACAATGAGCAGTTCTTC
CDR3: CASSYYSGRTYNEQFF

size: NA
V: TRBV6-1
D: TRBD1
J: TRBJ1-5
DNA: TGTGCCAGCAGTGACCCCGGACAGGGGGCTGGGCAGCCCCAGCATTTT
CDR3: CASSDPGQGAGQPQHF

size: NA
V: TRBV19
D: TRBD1
J: TRBJ1-4
DNA: TGTGCCAGTAGTATAGAAAGGACAGGGTACCAGAATGAAAAACTGTTTTTT
CDR3: CASSIERTGYQNEKLFF

size: NA
V: TRBV2
D: NA
J: TRBJ2-6
DNA: TGTGCCAGCCATAGCTCTGGGGCCAACGTCCTGACTTTC
CDR3: CASHSSGANVLTF

size: NA
V: TRBV11-2
D: NA
J: TRBJ2-1
DNA: TGTGCCAGCAGTCCTACAGGGTATTCCTACAATGAGCAGTTCTTC
CDR3: CASSPTGYSYNEQFF

size: once
V: TRBV30
D: NA
J: TRBJ1-1
DNA: TGTGCCTGGAGTGTATCAGGAGGCGCTGAAGCTTTCTTT
CDR3: CAWSVSGGAEAFF

size: NA
V: TRBV28
D: TRBD1
J: TRBJ1-4
DNA: TGTGCCAGCAGTTTCATACGCAGGGGGCCATACACAACTAATGAAAAACTGTTTTTT
CDR3: CASSFIRRGPYTTNEKLFF

size: NA
V: TRBV6-1
D: NA
J: TRBJ2-7
DNA: TGTGCCAGCAGTGAAATAAGGGGTGCCGAGCAGTACTTC
CDR3: CASSEIRGAEQYF

size: NA
V: TRBV25-1
D: NA
J: TRBJ1-4
DNA: TGTGCCAGCAGTTCGGGGACAACTAATGAAAAACTGTTTTTT
CDR3: CASSSGTTNEKLFF

size: NA
V: TRBV7-7
D: TRBD2
J: TRBJ2-5
DNA: TGTGCCAGCAGCTTAGGGCTAGCGGAAAGGGAGACCCAGTACTTC
CDR3: CASSLGLAERETQYF

size: once
V: TRBV29-1
D: TRBD1
J: TRBJ2-4
DNA: TGCAGCGTTGTTCCGGGACAGGGGGCCAAAAACATTCAGTACTTC
CDR3: CSVVPGQGAKNIQYF

size: NA
V: TRBV10-2
D: TRBD2
J: TRBJ2-7
DNA: TGCGCCAGCAGGAGCGATCCGGGAGGTGACTACGAGCAGTACTTC
CDR3: CASRSDPGGDYEQYF

size: NA
V: TRBV29-1
D: TRBD1
J: TRBJ1-4
DNA: TGCAGCGTGTCTGGGACAGACAAAAATGAAAAACTGTTTTTT
CDR3: CSVSGTDKNEKLFF